These 29 T cell receptor beta chains were sequenced from one sample in a study of OX40 agonist ivuxolimab in advanced cancers. Sequencing was performed with immunoSEQ multiplex PCR; in TCRdb, only in-frame clones are kept and a portion is missing. The data show 55,000 to 75,000 clones, approximately 80% seen once. This specimen was CD4+ or CD8+ T cells sorted from blood, taken in a trial of the OX40 agonist ivuxolimab. These receptors were taken from an adult with an advanced solid tumor such as melanoma, head and neck, liver or kidney cancer.

The chain is built from TRBV11-2 and TRBJ2-2; D not resolved. There are 14 residues in the CDR3. Trimming cost V 8 bases and J 1 base, with 11 bases left between them. CDR1 SGHAT and CDR2 FQNNGV come from the germline V gene. The chain's CDR3 is CASRLTRNTGELFF. The CDR3 DNA follows: TGTGCCAGCCGTTTAACAAGGAACACCGGGGAGCTGTTTTTT.

The chain has TRBV6-1 and TRBJ2-5, with D tentatively TRBD2 (6 bases). The germline V and J ends were trimmed by 0 bases and 5 bases, with 16 bases remaining between them. CDR1 MNHNS and CDR2 SASEGT come from the germline V gene. The CDR3 length is 16 residues. CDR3 loop: CASSEAGGGGLETQYF. CDR3 nucleotides: TGTGCCAGCAGTGAAGCCGGGGGAGGCGGCCTGGAGACCCAGTACTTC.

This rearrangement joins TRBV7-3 to TRBJ2-1, with 7 nucleotides matching TRBD1. The CDR3 totals 13 residues. Per germline, CDR1 SGHTA and CDR2 FQGTGA. V gave up 5 bases and J gave up 15 bases; unmatched junction bases: 13. The CDR3, as DNA: TGTGCCAGCAGCCCAACACCCGACAGGGTTCTGTTCTTC. This gives the protein CASSPTPDRVLFF.

The chain has TRBV9 and TRBJ2-2; D gene ambiguous. This CDR3 comprises 13 residues. Germline V gene sequence: CDR1 SGDLS, CDR2 YYNGEE. V was cut by 4 bases and J by 6 bases, with 10 bases left in between. The DNA for the CDR3 is TGTGCCAGCAGCACTACCCCGGCCGGGGAGCTGTTTTTT. Its translation: CASSTTPAGELFF.

In DNA form, the CDR3 reads TGCAGCACGGTAGGGGGCTTAGACTATGGCTACACCTTC. This translates into CSTVGGLDYGYTF. The gene calls are TRBV29-1 and TRBJ1-2; 7 nucleotides agree with TRBD1. Germline CDR1 and CDR2: SQVTM and ANQGSEA. Trimming at V came to 8 bases and at J to 3 bases, leaving 9 bases not matched to a gene. The CDR3 sequence is 13 residues long. Based on the CDR3 plus reference TRBV29-1 and TRBJ1-2, the full variable domain is SAVISQKPSRDICQRGTSLTIQCQVDSQVTMMFWYRQQPGQSLTLIATANQGSEATYESGFVIDKFPISRPNLTFSTLTVSNMSPEDSSIYLCSTVGGLDYGYTFGSGTRLTVV.

The V and J genes are TRBV18 and TRBJ2-7, with unresolved D. The CDR3 contains 13 residues. V was clipped by 2 bases and J by 6 bases, with 11 bases between them. CDR1 KGHSH and CDR2 LQKENI come from the germline V gene. CDR3 DNA sequence: TGTGCCAGCTCACCAGGGGAAGGGTTCGAGCAGTACTTC. Translating gives CASSPGEGFEQYF.

V gene TRBV5-1 combines with J gene TRBJ2-7; D is undetermined. CDR1 and CDR2 (germline): SGHRS, YFSETQ. V was pared by 4 bases and J by 2 bases, with 16 bases between. The CDR3 length is 15 residues. The CDR3 DNA follows: TGCGCCAGCAGCCCAGGTACGGGCCCCGCCTACGAGCAGTACTTC. Translated: CASSPGTGPAYEQYF.

The V call is TRBV19, the J call TRBJ2-7; 7 nucleotides agree with TRBD2. The CDR3 has 16 amino acids. V lost 5 bases to trimming and J lost 2 bases; unmatched junction nucleotides: 12. The germline V gene encodes CDR1 LNHDA and CDR2 SQIVND (reference sequence). The CDR3 coding sequence is TGTGCCAGTAGTGCTCGATTCGGGGGGTATCCCTACGAGCAGTACTTC. It specifies CASSARFGGYPYEQYF.

This chain connects TRBV19 to TRBJ1-5; TRBD1 matches 9 bases. This CDR3 is 15 amino acids long. The germline gives CDR1 LNHDA, CDR2 SQIVND (reference sequence). With 5 bases clipped from V and 4 bases from J, the junction kept 6 bases outside the gene matches. The CDR3 sequence: CASSSGTGYNQPQHF. DNA of the CDR3: TGTGCCAGTAGTTCGGGGACAGGGTATAATCAGCCCCAGCATTTT. Combining the CDR3 with reference TRBV19 and TRBJ1-5 gives the whole variable domain DGGITQSPKYLFRKEGQNVTLSCEQNLNHDAMYWYRQDPGQGLRLIYYSQIVNDFQKGDIAEGYSVSREKKESFPLTVTSAQKNPTAFYLCASSSGTGYNQPQHFGDGTRLSIL.

The chain couples TRBV2 to TRBJ2-5; 10 bases map to TRBD2. CDR1 is SNHLY, CDR2 FYNNEI, per germline. The CDR3 sequence is 18 residues long. Trimming took 3 bases from V and 1 from J; bases not matched to a gene: 11. DNA for the CDR3: TGTGCCAGCAGTGAGTTTAGCGGGAGGCCAAGAATCCAAGAGACCCAGTACTTC. Protein sequence: CASSEFSGRPRIQETQYF.

This rearrangement joins TRBV30 to TRBJ1-2; TRBD1 might be the D (6 bases). V was pared by 2 bases and J by 7 bases, with 14 bases between. This CDR3 spans 13 amino acids. CDR1 is GTSNPN and CDR2 is SVGIG in the germline V gene (reference sequence). The CDR3 spells CAWSPRVQGGYTF. In DNA form, the CDR3 reads TGTGCCTGGAGTCCCCGGGTACAGGGTGGCTACACCTTC.

The chain is built from TRBV2 and TRBJ2-7; TRBD1 aligns across 7 bases. CDR3 length: 16 residues. The germline V gene encodes CDR1 SNHLY and CDR2 FYNNEI. After removal of 4 bases from V and 3 bases from J, the junction contained 12 bases not matched to a gene. CDR3 residues: CASSGPSGGDYYEQYF. The CDR3 nucleotides are TGTGCCAGCAGTGGGCCCTCAGGGGGAGATTACTACGAGCAGTACTTC.

The CDR3 sequence is CASSERLALVNEQFF. CDR3 DNA sequence: TGTGCCAGCAGTGAACGACTAGCATTGGTCAATGAGCAGTTCTTC. The chain couples TRBV25-1 to TRBJ2-1; 7 bases agree with TRBD2. Germline trimming cut 2 bases from V and 6 bases from J; bases unmatched to any gene: 7. This CDR3 is built from 15 residues. Germline V gene sequence: CDR1 MGHDK, CDR2 SYGVNS.

V usage is TRBV25-1 and J usage is TRBJ1-2; TRBD1 matches 7 bases. The V gene's germline CDR1 is MGHDK and CDR2 SYGVNS. V shed 5 bases and J 5 bases; nucleotides not matched to a gene: 8. This CDR3 comprises 14 residues. The CDR3 sequence: CASSRQGSSYGYTF. The CDR3 DNA reads as TGTGCCAGCAGTAGACAGGGATCTAGTTATGGCTACACCTTC.

This chain connects TRBV6-6 to TRBJ2-3, with 7 bases that match TRBD2. The CDR3 sequence is 14 residues long. The V segment lost 2 bases and the J segment 1 base; nucleotides outside the gene matches: 0. The germline CDR1 and CDR2 sequences are MNHNY and SVGAGI (reference sequence). The CDR3 sequence: CASSYAGGTDTQYF. As DNA, the CDR3 is TGTGCCAGCAGTTACGCGGGGGGCACAGATACGCAGTATTTT.

The gene calls are TRBV6-5 and TRBJ2-1, with D hard to call. The CDR3 has 11 residues. V lost 5 bases, J lost 7 bases, and 6 bases lay in between. Germline CDR1 and CDR2: MNHEY and SVGAGI. CDR3 region: CASSHRNEQFF. Here the CDR3 DNA reads TGTGCCAGCAGTCATAGAAATGAGCAGTTCTTC.

In this sample, this clone is medium-sized. The chain links TRBV18 to TRBJ2-1; D unclear. The ends were cut back, 3 bases at V and 2 bases at J, with 11 bases in the middle. The CDR3 runs to 15 residues. Looked up from germline, CDR1 is KGHSH and CDR2 is LQKENI. The CDR3 sequence is CASSPGVLTYNEQFF. CDR3 DNA: TGTGCCAGCTCACCCGGTGTACTTACCTACAATGAGCAGTTCTTC. The whole variable domain, filled in from reference TRBV18 and TRBJ2-1, reads NAGVMQNPRHLVRRRGQEARLRCSPMKGHSHVYWYRQLPEEGLKFMVYLQKENIIDESGMPKERFSAEFPKEGPSILRIQQVVRGDSAAYFCASSPGVLTYNEQFFGPGTRLTVL.

This clone was seen more than once but under ten times. The chain employs TRBV30 and TRBJ1-1; 8 bases line up with TRBD1. Germline values: CDR1 GTSNPN, CDR2 SVGIG (reference sequence). V lost 0 bases, J lost 4 bases, and 4 bases stayed unmatched. The CDR3 covers 14 residues. The CDR3 DNA reads as TGTGCCTGGAGTGTGCAGGGGGCTAGCACTGAAGCTTTCTTT. This gives the protein CAWSVQGASTEAFF. The variable domain in full, completed from reference TRBV30 and TRBJ1-1, reads SQTIHQWPATLVQPVGSPLSLECTVEGTSNPNLYWYRQAAGRGLQLLFYSVGIGQISSEVPQNLSASRPQDRQFILSSKKLLLSDSGFYLCAWSVQGASTEAFFGQGTRLTVV.

The count of this clone is one. This sequence joins TRBV2 and TRBJ1-1; no definite D call. Trimming cost V 3 bases and J 3 bases, with 11 bases left between them. The CDR3 is 14 residues long. CDR1 and CDR2 (germline): SNHLY, FYNNEI. CDR3 region: CASSEARSYTEAFF. The DNA for the CDR3 is TGTGCCAGCAGTGAGGCCCGATCTTACACTGAAGCTTTCTTT.

This chain joins TRBV7-9 and TRBJ2-2; D not resolved. The CDR3 has 13 residues. Germline V gene data show CDR1 as SEHNR and CDR2 as FQNEAQ (reference sequence). Between the trimmed V and J ends, which lost 3 bases and 4 bases, there was a span of 6 bases. The CDR3 reads CASSLGSTGELFF. The DNA of the CDR3 is TGTGCCAGCAGCTTGGGGTCCACCGGGGAGCTGTTTTTT.

In its sample, this clone was seen once. The chain employs TRBV6-4 and TRBJ2-1; 8 positions match TRBD2. The V segment lost 4 bases and the J segment 7 bases; nucleotides outside the gene matches: 6. The CDR3 covers 14 residues. CDR1 MRHNA and CDR2 SNTAGT come from the germline V gene. The CDR3 nucleotides are TGTGCCAGCAGTGTTGACGGGAGGGCGAATGAGCAGTTCTTC. Its protein is CASSVDGRANEQFF.

The chain is built from TRBV9 and TRBJ2-4, with no clear D. Germline-derived CDR1 and CDR2 are SGDLS and YYNGEE. Deletions cut 3 bases from V and 5 bases from J, with 9 bases between. The CDR3 contains 13 residues. The CDR3 region is CASSAAFENIQYF. The CDR3 DNA follows: TGTGCCAGCAGCGCCGCCTTCGAAAACATTCAGTACTTC.

The V gene is TRBV29-1, the J gene TRBJ2-3; the D gene could be TRBD1 or TRBD2 (6 bases each). CDR3 size: 14 residues. The germline V gene encodes CDR1 SQVTM and CDR2 ANQGSEA. The CDR3: CSHRGGTSTDTQYF. CDR3 bases: TGCAGTCATCGAGGGGGGACTAGCACAGATACGCAGTATTTT.

V is TRBV7-9 and J is TRBJ2-3, with 8 bases matching TRBD1. This CDR3 is built from 15 residues. The germline V gene encodes CDR1 SEHNR and CDR2 FQNEAQ (reference sequence). The J segment lost 7 bases and the V segment lost 1 base, leaving 7 bases of the junction unmatched. The CDR3 region has the DNA TGTGCCAGCAGCTTAGGGACAGGGCGCGTTAATACGCAGTATTTT. Encoded protein: CASSLGTGRVNTQYF.

The V and J genes are TRBV14 and TRBJ2-7; no clear D gene. Germline V gene sequence: CDR1 SGHDN, CDR2 FVKESK. The CDR3 is 14 amino acids. Trimming pared 6 bases from V and 2 bases from J, leaving 14 bases between. The DNA of the CDR3 is TGTGCCAGCAGGCGATTGCGAAGGGCCTACGAGCAGTACTTC. This gives the protein CASRRLRRAYEQYF.

This clone appeared a few times. This chain uses TRBV5-1 with TRBJ2-3; TRBD2 aligns across 11 bases. V trimming: 3 bases; J trimming: 4 bases; junction bases outside the gene matches: 4. The length of the CDR3 is 15 residues. Germline V CDR1 and CDR2: SGHRS, YFSETQ. The CDR3 loop is CASSSSGGFADTQYF. CDR3 bases: TGCGCCAGCAGCTCTAGCGGGGGGTTCGCAGATACGCAGTATTTT.

J is TRBJ2-7 and V is TRBV4-1; D gene ambiguous. Germline lookup yields CDR1 MGHRA and CDR2 YSYEKL. The CDR3 has 13 residues. V shed 1 base and J shed 4 bases, with 8 bases lying between them. CDR3 sequence: CASSQVPIYEQYF. In DNA form, the CDR3 reads TGCGCCAGCAGCCAAGTTCCGATTTACGAGCAGTACTTC.

The sample holds one count of this clone. At one end, the junction sequence differs from germline, possibly due to a read error. This chain connects TRBV5-4 to TRBJ2-6; D remains unclear. Germline V CDR1 and CDR2: SGHNT, YYREEE (reference sequence). This CDR3 is built from 16 residues. The CDR3 region is CAGSLLLDSGANVLTF. The CDR3 DNA sequence: TGTGCCGGCAGCTTACTTTTGGACTCTGGGGCCAACGTCCTGACTTTC.

This clone is a singleton in its sample. The V and J genes are TRBV5-4 and TRBJ1-1; D is unresolved. This CDR3 contains 14 residues. Per the germline V gene, CDR1 is SGHNT and CDR2 is YYREEE (reference sequence). V lost 3 bases and J lost 0, with 9 bases in between. The CDR3 DNA sequence: TGTGCCAGCAGCTCATCTAGGTTGAACACTGAAGCTTTCTTT. Translation: CASSSSRLNTEAFF.